Below, 18 T cell receptor beta chains from the same sample are listed, as sequenced in a study of T cell changes during pregnancy in multiple sclerosis. Sequenced by immunoSEQ multiplex PCR; TCRdb stores in-frame clones only, minus some. Altogether about 110,000 clones are present, less than 95% being singletons, with the ten largest covering roughly 1.5%. Sequenced material: peripheral blood, taken after pregnancy. The receptors originated from a female donor with multiple sclerosis, enrolled in a pregnancy study.

The chain recombines TRBV28 with TRBJ2-1; tentatively, D is TRBD1 (8 bases). The CDR3 has 15 amino acids. The germline gives CDR1 MDHEN, CDR2 SYDVKM. The ends were cut back, 6 bases at V and 5 bases at J, with 17 bases in the middle. The CDR3 spells CASRTEQGGHNEQFF. CDR3 sequence (DNA): TGTGCCAGCAGGACAGAACAGGGGGGGCACAATGAGCAGTTCTTC.

The gene calls are TRBV6-1 and TRBJ1-5, with 9 positions matching TRBD1. The junction had 1 base not matched to a gene; V was cut back by 3 bases and J by 1 base. The CDR3 runs to 15 residues. The germline gives CDR1 MNHNS, CDR2 SASEGT. The CDR3 sequence: CASSEDRGSNQPQHF. As DNA, the CDR3 is TGTGCCAGCAGTGAGGACAGGGGCAGCAATCAGCCCCAGCATTTT.

This clone appeared a single time. V and J are TRBV7-2 and TRBJ1-1; D call uncertain. Germline CDR1 is SGHTA and CDR2 is FQGNSA. V lost 5 bases, J lost 0 bases, and 13 bases lay in between. This CDR3 has 15 amino acids. DNA of the CDR3: TGTGCCAGCAGCCCCACCCGGCGGATGAACACTGAAGCTTTCTTT. Translating gives CASSPTRRMNTEAFF. Full variable domain (outside the CDR3, taken from reference TRBV7-2 and TRBJ1-1): GAGVSQSPSNKVTEKGKDVELRCDPISGHTALYWYRQSLGQGLEFLIYFQGNSAPDKSGLPSDRFSAERTGGSVSTLTIQRTQQEDSAVYLCASSPTRRMNTEAFFGQGTRLTVV.

This clone has only one observation. The V and J genes are TRBV5-1 and TRBJ2-7; D is possibly TRBD2 (6 bases). The CDR3 is made up of 15 amino acids. V was shortened by 4 bases and J by 2 bases, with 16 bases between the two germline ends. Germline-derived CDR1 and CDR2 are SGHRS and YFSETQ. The CDR3 is CASSPTSGETYEQYF. CDR3 DNA: TGCGCCAGCAGCCCCACTTCGGGGGAGACCTACGAGCAGTACTTC. The complete variable domain, with remaining parts taken from reference TRBV5-1 and TRBJ2-7, reads KAGVTQTPRYLIKTRGQQVTLSCSPISGHRSVSWYQQTPGQGLQFLFEYFSETQRNKGNFPGRFSGRQFSNSRSEMNVSTLELGDSALYLCASSPTSGETYEQYFGPGTRLTVT.

The gene calls are TRBV13 and TRBJ1-1; 10 bases align to TRBD1. This CDR3 spans 16 amino acids. Unmatched junction bases numbered 4, after V lost 0 bases and J lost 3 bases. Germline lookup yields CDR1 PRHDT and CDR2 FYEKMQ (reference sequence). CDR3 sequence: CASSLGTGQGYTEAFF. CDR3 DNA: TGTGCCAGCAGCTTAGGCACGGGACAGGGGTACACTGAAGCTTTCTTT.

A single count supports this clone. This rearrangement joins TRBV6-5 to TRBJ2-1, with TRBD1 matching over 8 bases. CDR3 length equals 15 residues. J lost 4 bases, V lost 6 bases, and 8 bases had no gene match. Looked up from germline, CDR1 is MNHEY and CDR2 is SVGAGI. CDR3 residues: CASRDTGGGYNEQFF. The CDR3 DNA sequence: TGTGCCAGCAGGGATACAGGGGGTGGTTACAATGAGCAGTTCTTC.

This clone has just one count. The rearrangement uses TRBV2 and TRBJ1-5; TRBD1 is a possible D gene (5 bases). Trimming removed 5 bases from V and 0 bases from J, with 11 bases in between. This CDR3 is 15 amino acids long. CDR1 and CDR2 from the germline V gene are SNHLY and FYNNEI. CDR3 sequence reads: CASSLGGDSNQPQHF. The DNA for the CDR3 is TGTGCCAGCAGTCTTGGAGGGGATAGCAATCAGCCCCAGCATTTT.

This chain links TRBV2 with TRBJ1-1; TRBD1 aligns across 9 bases. V shed 3 bases and J 6 bases; nucleotides not matched to a gene: 5. The CDR3 has 14 amino acids. The germline CDR1 and CDR2 sequences are SNHLY and FYNNEI. In nucleotides, the CDR3 is TGTGCCAGCAGTGACTGGACAGGGGAGCCTGAAGCTTTCTTT. Its protein is CASSDWTGEPEAFF.

This sequence joins TRBV6-5 and TRBJ1-1, with 9 bases aligning to TRBD1. Trimming at V came to 6 bases and at J to 11 bases, leaving 13 bases not matched to a gene. CDR3 length: 14 residues. Germline V gene lookup returns CDR1 MNHEY and CDR2 SVGAGI. The CDR3 reads CASSLTGGSRAAFF. CDR3 nucleotides: TGTGCCAGCAGCCTCACAGGGGGCTCGAGGGCCGCTTTCTTT.

The chain carries TRBV7-6 and TRBJ1-1, with a possible D match to TRBD1 (6 bases). Germline V gene lookup returns CDR1 SGHVS and CDR2 FNYEAQ. This CDR3 comprises 13 residues. Trimming left V 3 bases short and J 12 bases short, with 17 bases between. The CDR3 region is CASSFGQDSTTFF. The DNA for the CDR3 is TGTGCCAGCAGCTTTGGCCAGGACAGTACGACTTTCTTT.

This clone was recorded only once. The V call is TRBV5-1, the J call TRBJ2-3, with TRBD2 matching 9 bases. Germline lookup yields CDR1 SGHRS and CDR2 YFSETQ. V trimming: 7 bases; J trimming: 0 bases; junction bases outside the gene matches: 9. The CDR3 consists of 16 residues. The CDR3 region is CASQLMTSGSTDTQYF. DNA of the CDR3: TGCGCCAGCCAGCTGATGACTAGCGGAAGCACAGATACGCAGTATTTT.

This chain joins TRBV7-2 and TRBJ1-2, with 7 nucleotides matching TRBD1. CDR1 SGHTA and CDR2 FQGNSA come from the germline V gene. The V and J ends lost 0 bases and 7 bases, in that order; junction bases with no gene match: 11. This CDR3 has 16 amino acids. CDR3 sequence reads: CASSLAQGPGSGGYTF. CDR3 DNA: TGTGCCAGCAGCTTAGCACAGGGGCCCGGCTCGGGTGGCTACACCTTC.

This chain connects TRBV7-9 to TRBJ2-3; 8 positions agree with TRBD1. V dropped 4 bases and J dropped 3; count of bases not matched to a gene: 6. CDR3 length: 15 residues. Per the germline V gene, CDR1 is SEHNR and CDR2 is FQNEAQ (reference sequence). CDR3 sequence (DNA): TGTGCCAGCAGCTCAACAGGGGGGAAGACAGATACGCAGTATTTT. Translation: CASSSTGGKTDTQYF.

V usage is TRBV30 and J usage is TRBJ2-7, with TRBD2 identical over 8 bases. Germline V lookup: CDR1 GTSNPN, CDR2 SVGIG (reference sequence). This CDR3 comprises 13 residues. Trimming at V came to 3 bases and at J to 6 bases, leaving 7 bases not matched to a gene. This CDR3 reads CAWSPQAGVEQYF. The CDR3 nucleotides are TGTGCCTGGAGCCCCCAAGCGGGAGTCGAGCAGTACTTC.

This clone was seen a handful of times. This CDR3 reads CASSFTSYEQYF. DNA of the CDR3: TGTGCCAGCAGCTTCACTTCCTACGAGCAGTACTTC. V and J are TRBV7-9 and TRBJ2-7; D is undetermined. Germline CDR1 and CDR2: SEHNR and FQNEAQ (reference sequence). The CDR3 consists of 12 residues. V shed 3 bases and J shed 1 base, with 4 bases lying between them. The variable domain in full, completed from reference TRBV7-9 and TRBJ2-7, reads DTGVSQNPRHKITKRGQNVTFRCDPISEHNRLYWYRQTLGQGPEFLTYFQNEAQLEKSRLLSDRFSAERPKGSFSTLEIQRTEQGDSAMYLCASSFTSYEQYFGPGTRLTVT.

The chain links TRBV28 to TRBJ1-5; D unresolved. Germline V gives CDR1 MDHEN, CDR2 SYDVKM. Trimming took off 6 bases at V and 4 bases at J, with 13 bases between the two ends. CDR3 length equals 14 residues. CDR3 loop: CASRSPGSNQPQHF. CDR3 sequence (DNA): TGTGCCAGCAGGTCCCCCGGGAGTAATCAGCCCCAGCATTTT.

The chain joins TRBV19 to TRBJ2-2, with TRBD1 matching over 8 bases. Germline CDR1 and CDR2: LNHDA and SQIVND (reference sequence). The CDR3 has 15 amino acids. J gave up 7 bases and V 5 bases, and 9 bases lay outside the gene matches. CDR3 DNA: TGTGCCAGTAGTCCCCGGACAGGGATGGGCGGGGAGCTGTTTTTT. Encoded protein: CASSPRTGMGGELFF. Supplemented by reference TRBV19 and TRBJ2-2, the full variable domain reads DGGITQSPKYLFRKEGQNVTLSCEQNLNHDAMYWYRQDPGQGLRLIYYSQIVNDFQKGDIAEGYSVSREKKESFPLTVTSAQKNPTAFYLCASSPRTGMGGELFFGEGSRLTVL.

A word on this clone: The junction shows a germline mismatch at one end, possibly a read error. The chain uses TRBV6-6 and TRBJ1-5; TRBD1 agrees at 9 bases. CDR1 is MNHNY and CDR2 is SVGAGI in the germline V gene (reference sequence). CDR3 length equals 15 residues. The CDR3 loop is CASSYSTGGNQPQHF. The CDR3 DNA sequence: TGTGCCAGCAGTTACTCCACAGGGGGCAACCAGCCCCAGCATTTT.